This T cell receptor beta chain was captured in a study of beta chain features in type 1 diabetes. Study-level findings and limits: PCR might pick shorter templates more often, in the same way for patients and controls. In type 1 diabetes patients, VDJ junctions had fewer insertions; deletions at these junctions were more frequent. TCRB repertoires of naive, central memory and Treg cells appeared more similar among patients than among healthy donors.

Researchers reported sorting CD4+ naive, central memory, regulatory and stem cell-like memory cells via CD45RO/CCR7/CD25/CD127/CD95/CD27. Sequencing targeted expressed TCRB transcripts, as all isolated RNA had been reverse transcribed. Sequencing was performed with immunoSEQ multiplex PCR; in TCRdb, only in-frame clones are kept and a portion is missing. The table lists roughly 42,000 clones, roughly 50% of them singletons, with around 0.25% in the top ten. This CDR3 region has 16 residues. Per germline, CDR1 MDHEN and CDR2 SYDVKM. After removal of 3 bases from V and 9 bases from J, the junction contained 14 bases not matched to a gene. As for this clone: No antigen is known for it.

The material sequenced was stem cell memory CD4+ T cells from blood. This TCR was recovered from a woman aged 25 to 45 in good health. The chain links TRBV28 to TRBJ2-1, with 7 bases that match TRBD2. For the CDR3, the DNA is TGTGCCAGCAGTTTTAGAGGCGGGAGTTCCCTCATTGAGCAGTTCTTC. Translating gives CASSFRGGSSLIEQFF.